Here is one T cell receptor beta chain with its context. Its antigen is unidentified. This entry comes from a study of T cell responses to AZD1222 COVID-19 vaccine. Study overall: Second-dose schedules of about 4 or about 12 weeks were combined.

Sequenced by immunoSEQ multiplex PCR; TCRdb stores in-frame clones only, minus some. The sample lists about 130,000 clones, around 84% occurring once. Study outcomes and limitations: Baseline seropositives among AZD1222 recipients totaled only six or seven. The sample set comprised mostly white British donors with more females, and clonal diversity was possibly underestimated. CD4 TCRs linked to vaccination spanned spike, dominating at 160-218 and 743-854.

CDR3 length: 15 residues. V shed 4 bases and J shed 6 bases, with 17 bases lying between them. The V gene's germline CDR1 is SGHNT and CDR2 YYREEE (reference sequence). The chain employs TRBV5-4 and TRBJ2-1; tentatively, D is TRBD1 (6 bases). The TCR sequence derives from an adult in good health. The sample here was peripheral blood, taken on day 0 of AZD1222 vaccination. The CDR3 nucleotides are TGTGCCAGCAGCGAACAGGGTTCGATGTCCAATGAGCAGTTCTTC. Translation gives CASSEQGSMSNEQFF. Using reference TRBV5-4 and TRBJ2-1 for the parts outside the CDR3, the full variable domain is ETGVTQSPTHLIKTRGQQVTLRCSSQSGHNTVSWYQQALGQGPQFIFQYYREEENGRGNFPPRFSGLQFPNYSSELNVNALELDDSALYLCASSEQGSMSNEQFFGPGTRLTVL.